Shown below are 23 T cell receptor beta chains from a single sample sequenced in a study of blood T cell repertoires in COVID-19. Repertoires were generated with immunoSEQ multiplex PCR, while TCRdb's copy carries only in-frame clones and drops some. Altogether roughly 180,000 clones are present, approximately 80% being singletons, with the ten largest covering approximately 11%. Sequenced: PBMCs or T cells enriched from blood (not recorded which). The receptors derive from a man aged 50 to 60 who had recovered from COVID-19.

This chain joins TRBV5-1 and TRBJ2-7; 7 bases agree with TRBD1. Germline trimming cut 2 bases from V and 8 bases from J; bases unmatched to any gene: 10. Germline V gene data show CDR1 as SGHRS and CDR2 as YFSETQ. CDR3 size: 14 residues. CDR3 region: CASSLIDREDQQYF. CDR3 DNA: TGCGCCAGCAGCTTAATCGACAGGGAAGATCAGCAGTACTTC.

The CDR3 coding sequence is TGTGCCAGTAGTATAAAAGCGATGAACACTGAAGCTTTCTTT. This encodes CASSIKAMNTEAFF. V is TRBV19 and J is TRBJ1-1; D gene unclear. CDR3 size: 14 residues. Germline loops: CDR1 LNHDA, CDR2 SQIVND (reference sequence). V lost 2 bases and J 0 bases, leaving 7 bases between the germline ends.

The rearrangement links TRBV20-1 to TRBJ2-7, with 10 bases lining up with TRBD2. Trimming cost V 3 bases and J 0 bases; bases outside gene matches: 5. The CDR3 consists of 15 residues. Germline CDR1 and CDR2: DFQATT and SNEGSKA (reference sequence). For the CDR3, the DNA is TGCAGTGCTAGTGACAGACTAGCGGGCTCCTACGAGCAGTACTTC. Its translation is CSASDRLAGSYEQYF.

This clone was seen just once. The chain uses TRBV19 and TRBJ1-1, with D perhaps matching TRBD1 (5 bases). Between the trimmed V and J ends, which lost 9 bases and 1 base, there was a span of 12 bases. Germline V CDR1 and CDR2: LNHDA, SQIVND (reference sequence). The CDR3 has 13 residues. As DNA, the CDR3 is TGTGCCAGCCTACAGGAGAGGAACACTGAAGCTTTCTTT. This codes for CASLQERNTEAFF.

The chain has TRBV19 and TRBJ2-1, with 8 bases lining up with TRBD1. Losses at the gene ends were 4 bases for V and 0 bases for J; bases not matched to a gene: 8. Looked up from germline, CDR1 is LNHDA and CDR2 is SQIVND (reference sequence). This CDR3 has 17 residues. CDR3 nucleotides: TGTGCCAGTAGTACGACAGGGGCGGACCTCTCCTACAATGAGCAGTTCTTC. Protein product: CASSTTGADLSYNEQFF.

V gene TRBV5-1 combines with J gene TRBJ1-1; TRBD1 might be the D (5 bases). The CDR3 sequence is 15 residues long. With 4 bases removed from V and 1 base from J, the gap between germline ends came to 14 bases. Germline V gene lookup returns CDR1 SGHRS and CDR2 YFSETQ. The CDR3 protein is CASSKTENQNTEAFF. The CDR3 DNA is TGCGCCAGCAGCAAGACAGAGAACCAGAACACTGAAGCTTTCTTT.

The J gene is TRBJ1-1, the V gene TRBV28; D may be TRBD1 (5 bases). V dropped 4 bases and J dropped 4 bases, with 10 bases sitting between them. The germline V gene encodes CDR1 MDHEN and CDR2 SYDVKM. This CDR3 is built from 13 residues. The CDR3 DNA reads as TGTGCCAGCAGTTCTGTCCAGGGCACTGAAGCTTTCTTT. Its translation is CASSSVQGTEAFF.

This chain joins TRBV9 and TRBJ1-1; TRBD1 agrees at 7 bases. The length of the CDR3 is 14 residues. The V and J ends lost 2 bases and 8 bases, in that order; junction bases with no gene match: 9. CDR1 and CDR2 from the germline V gene are SGDLS and YYNGEE. The CDR3, as DNA: TGTGCCAGCAGCGTCACTCCGACAGGGACCGAAGCTTTCTTT. This encodes CASSVTPTGTEAFF.

The V gene is TRBV29-1, the J gene TRBJ2-1; 9 bases align to TRBD1. CDR1 and CDR2 from the germline V gene are SQVTM and ANQGSEA. The V gene end was trimmed by 2 bases and the J gene end by 5 bases; junction bases not matched to a gene: 7. This CDR3 comprises 15 residues. This chain's CDR3 is CSVESHRGQDNEQFF. In nucleotides, the CDR3 is TGCAGCGTTGAATCCCACAGGGGGCAGGACAATGAGCAGTTCTTC.

J is TRBJ1-2 and V is TRBV27; a possible D gene is TRBD1 (5 bases). CDR1 is MNHEY and CDR2 is SMNVEV in the germline V gene (reference sequence). The CDR3 has 14 residues. Trimming took off 0 bases at V and 6 bases at J, with 11 bases between the two ends. The CDR3: CASSLSMEGHGYTF. CDR3 bases: TGTGCCAGCAGTTTATCGATGGAGGGACATGGCTACACCTTC.

With respect to this clone: One end of the junction does not line up with germline, which may come from a read error. The genes are TRBV7-7 and TRBJ2-5; a weak D match, TRBD2 (5 bases). CDR1 and CDR2 from the germline V gene are SSHAT and FNYEAQ (reference sequence). The CDR3 is made up of 15 amino acids. CDR3 coding DNA: TGTGCTAGCAGCCCCTCCGGGAAGGGTCGGGAGACCCAGTACTTC. Translating gives CASSPSGKGRETQYF.

With regard to this clone: At one end, the junction sequence differs from germline, possibly due to a read error. The gene calls are TRBV7-3 and TRBJ2-3; D is perhaps TRBD1 (6 bases). Germline V lookup: CDR1 SGHTA, CDR2 FQGTGA. This CDR3 spans 14 amino acids. The CDR3 coding sequence is TGCGCCAGCAGCAGAGACAGGAACACAGATACGCAGTATTTT. Its translation is CASSRDRNTDTQYF.

The V gene is TRBV6-1, the J gene TRBJ1-5; a possible D gene is TRBD1 (6 bases). Germline V gene sequence: CDR1 MNHNS, CDR2 SASEGT. This CDR3 comprises 16 residues. V was shortened by 3 bases and J by 5 bases, with 17 bases between the two germline ends. The chain's CDR3 is CASSDRFETGYQPQHF. In nucleotides, the CDR3 is TGTGCCAGCAGTGATCGGTTTGAGACAGGATATCAGCCCCAGCATTTT.

V and J are TRBV5-1 and TRBJ1-2; D uncertain. The length of the CDR3 is 13 residues. The germline gives CDR1 SGHRS, CDR2 YFSETQ. V lost 0 bases, J lost 4 bases, and 7 bases lay in between. The CDR3 DNA is TGCGCCAGCAGCTTGGACAATCGCTATGGCTACACCTTC. This gives the protein CASSLDNRYGYTF.

V gene TRBV19 combines with J gene TRBJ1-5, with a weak D call TRBD1 (6 bases). V was clipped by 6 bases and J by 4 bases, with 10 bases between them. CDR1 and CDR2 from the germline V gene are LNHDA and SQIVND (reference sequence). The CDR3 sequence is 13 residues long. CDR3 region: CASSLQGNQPQHF. In nucleotides, the CDR3 is TGTGCCAGTAGCCTACAGGGAAATCAGCCCCAGCATTTT.

V usage is TRBV5-1 and J usage is TRBJ2-2, with 8 bases identical to TRBD1. The CDR3 is 16 amino acids. Losses at the gene ends were 8 bases for V and 0 bases for J; bases not matched to a gene: 9. Germline V gives CDR1 SGHRS, CDR2 YFSETQ. DNA of the CDR3: TGCGCCAGTACCCCCCGGACAGGGACGAACACCGGGGAGCTGTTTTTT. Amino acid sequence: CASTPRTGTNTGELFF.

The genes are TRBV28 and TRBJ1-5; the D is unclear. Germline CDR1 and CDR2: MDHEN and SYDVKM. The CDR3 contains 10 residues. Deletions cut 10 bases from V and 4 bases from J, with 5 bases between. Written as DNA, the CDR3 is TGTGCCACCGGGAATCAGCCCCAGCATTTT. Translation gives CATGNQPQHF.

There are a few counts of this clone. V is TRBV28 and J is TRBJ2-7; weak D call: TRBD1 (6 bases). CDR1 and CDR2 (germline): MDHEN, SYDVKM. This CDR3 has 15 residues. V was pared by 4 bases and J by 9 bases, with 22 bases between. This CDR3 reads CASSSGGSQIGAQYF. The CDR3 DNA reads as TGTGCCAGCAGTTCTGGGGGCTCTCAAATTGGGGCGCAGTACTTC.

The chain couples TRBV3-1 (or the pseudogene TRBV3-2) to TRBJ1-2, with a weak D call TRBD1 (6 bases). Germline CDR1 reads LGHDT; CDR2 reads YNNKEL (reference sequence). V dropped 5 bases and J dropped 12 bases, with 25 bases sitting between them. This CDR3 is 15 amino acids long. Here the CDR3 DNA reads TGTGCCAGCAGCTCACATCCGGGAACAGGGTCTCCTAACACCTTC. It yields the protein CASSSHPGTGSPNTF.

This clone was seen a single time. CDR3 loop: CASSLRGGLAGGAISSYNEQFF. The DNA of the CDR3 is TGTGCCAGCAGTTTAAGGGGGGGGCTAGCGGGAGGTGCCATTAGCTCCTACAATGAGCAGTTCTTC. The V gene is TRBV27, the J gene TRBJ2-1, with TRBD2 matching over 11 bases. The V gene end was trimmed by 2 bases and the J gene end by 0 bases; junction bases not matched to a gene: 18. Germline V CDR1 and CDR2: MNHEY, SMNVEV (reference sequence). This CDR3 spans 22 amino acids.

This clone was counted only a few times. In DNA form, the CDR3 reads TGTGCCATCAGTGAGTCCCCCGGGAGGGGCTACACCTTC. Translated, it gives CAISESPGRGYTF. The V call is TRBV10-3, the J call TRBJ1-2; no firm D call. The germline CDR1 and CDR2 sequences are ENHRY and SYGVKD. V lost 0 bases, J lost 8 bases, and 10 bases lay in between. This CDR3 comprises 13 residues.

J is TRBJ1-3 and V is TRBV28, with D perhaps matching TRBD1 (5 bases). The germline gives CDR1 MDHEN, CDR2 SYDVKM. This CDR3 comprises 20 residues. V was cut by 5 bases and J by 6 bases, with 32 bases left in between. CDR3 region: CASSPTGVGGNPDVLNTIYF. The DNA for the CDR3 is TGTGCCAGCAGTCCAACCGGCGTGGGGGGAAATCCAGACGTTTTAAACACCATATATTTT.

The V and J genes are TRBV29-1 and TRBJ1-2; possibly TRBD1 for D (6 bases). The CDR3 sequence is 12 residues long. Germline V gene lookup returns CDR1 SQVTM and CDR2 ANQGSEA. Trimming stripped 7 bases from V and 4 bases from J, with 13 bases between. CDR3 sequence: CSAGTIIYGYTF. The CDR3 DNA reads as TGCAGCGCTGGGACAATCATCTATGGCTACACCTTC. The whole variable domain, remainder taken from reference TRBV29-1 and TRBJ1-2, is SAVISQKPSRDICQRGTSLTIQCQVDSQVTMMFWYRQQPGQSLTLIATANQGSEATYESGFVIDKFPISRPNLTFSTLTVSNMSPEDSSIYLCSAGTIIYGYTFGSGTRLTVV.